Shown below are 27 T cell receptor beta chains from a single sample sequenced in a study of shared clonotypes between healthy human individuals. The repertoire was sequenced with immunoSEQ multiplex PCR; TCRdb's copy has only in-frame clones and lacks some. Among under 1,100,000 clones listed, more than 60% were seen once. The sequencing sample was made of memory CD4+ T cells sorted from blood. Described subset: CD45RA-negative fraction. These receptors were collected from a man aged 18 to 29 in good health.

The CDR3 sequence: CASTRAAGGLEAFF. The CDR3 DNA follows: TGCGCCAGCACCCGAGCGGCAGGGGGCCTTGAAGCTTTCTTT. The rearrangement uses TRBV5-1 and TRBJ1-1; 8 bases are a match to TRBD1. V shed 6 bases, J shed 7 bases, and the junction held 11 bases outside the gene matches. There are 14 residues in the CDR3. CDR1 SGHRS and CDR2 YFSETQ come from the germline V gene.

This chain uses TRBV5-5 with TRBJ2-2; tentative D call: TRBD2 (5 bases). V lost 3 bases and J lost 6, with 9 bases in between. There are 13 residues in the CDR3. Germline V gene lookup returns CDR1 SGHKS and CDR2 YYEKEE (reference sequence). CDR3 coding DNA: TGTGCCAGCAGCTCCTCAGCGGCCGGGGAGCTGTTTTTT. This sequence encodes CASSSSAAGELFF.

The rearrangement links TRBV19 to TRBJ1-2, with unresolved D. V lost 5 bases and J lost 8, with 9 bases in between. The CDR3 spans 11 residues. The V gene's germline CDR1 is LNHDA and CDR2 SQIVND (reference sequence). This CDR3 is CASSDVGGYTF. In DNA, the CDR3 is TGTGCCAGTAGTGACGTGGGGGGCTACACCTTC.

This clone appeared a few times. The sample contains more than one DNA sequence encoding this CDR3. The V and J genes are TRBV19 and TRBJ2-2; possibly TRBD2 for D (5 bases). The ends were cut back, 3 bases at V and 1 base at J, with 9 bases in the middle. Germline loops: CDR1 LNHDA, CDR2 SQIVND (reference sequence). The CDR3 loop spans 15 amino acids. The CDR3 loop is CASSIVGMNTGELFF. The CDR3 region has the DNA TGTGCCAGTAGTATCGTCGGGATGAACACCGGGGAGCTGTTTTTT.

The rearrangement joins TRBV7-9 to TRBJ2-1; 12 bases align to TRBD2. The CDR3 is 17 residues long. With 1 base clipped from V and 9 bases from J, the junction kept 10 bases outside the gene matches. CDR1 and CDR2 (germline): SEHNR, FQNEAQ (reference sequence). This CDR3 reads CASSLDKASGRAGEQFF. The CDR3 bases are TGTGCCAGCAGCTTAGATAAGGCTAGCGGGAGGGCCGGTGAGCAGTTCTTC. Complete variable domain (other parts from reference TRBV7-9 and TRBJ2-1): DTGVSQNPRHKITKRGQNVTFRCDPISEHNRLYWYRQTLGQGPEFLTYFQNEAQLEKSRLLSDRFSAERPKGSFSTLEIQRTEQGDSAMYLCASSLDKASGRAGEQFFGPGTRLTVL.

About this clone: The same CDR3 is also encoded by other DNA sequences in this sample. The J gene is TRBJ2-1, the V gene TRBV18; D remains unclear. V was shortened by 1 base and J by 7 bases, with 5 bases between the two germline ends. CDR1 is KGHSH, CDR2 LQKENI, per germline. The CDR3 totals 12 residues. CDR3 residues: CASSPLGNEQFF. DNA of the CDR3: TGTGCCAGCTCACCACTCGGGAATGAGCAGTTCTTC.

This clone appeared a single time. This rearrangement joins TRBV27 to TRBJ2-2; D unclear. The V and J ends lost 2 bases and 7 bases respectively, with 2 bases between them. Germline V CDR1 and CDR2: MNHEY, SMNVEV (reference sequence). CDR3 size: 11 residues. In DNA, the CDR3 is TGTGCCAGCAGTTTAGACGGGGAGCTGTTTTTT. This encodes CASSLDGELFF.

This clone was recorded only once. The chain carries TRBV14 and TRBJ2-1, with 12 bases lining up with TRBD2. Germline-derived CDR1 and CDR2 are SGHDN and FVKESK. The V segment lost 0 bases and the J segment 10 bases; nucleotides outside the gene matches: 10. This CDR3 region has 17 residues. CDR3 amino acids: CASSQERTSGTGREQFF. The DNA of the CDR3 is TGTGCCAGCAGCCAAGAAAGGACTAGCGGGACAGGTCGGGAGCAGTTCTTC.

The chain links TRBV5-4 to TRBJ2-2; TRBD2 aligns across 16 bases. Trimming cost V 3 bases and J 3 bases; bases outside gene matches: 5. Germline-derived CDR1 and CDR2 are SGHNT and YYREEE (reference sequence). The CDR3 is made up of 18 amino acids. CDR3 loop: CASSSGLAGGRDTGELFF. CDR3 nucleotides: TGTGCCAGCAGCTCGGGACTAGCGGGGGGGCGTGACACCGGGGAGCTGTTTTTT.

This clone has a handful of counts. The chain combines TRBV2 with TRBJ2-1; D possibly matches TRBD1 or TRBD2 (6 bases each). Trimming took off 3 bases at V and 12 bases at J, with 9 bases between the two ends. Looked up from germline, CDR1 is SNHLY and CDR2 is FYNNEI. CDR3 length: 11 amino acids. The CDR3 DNA reads TGTGCCAGCAGTGACAGGGGAGGGCAGTTCTTC. Translating gives CASSDRGGQFF.

Worth noting for this clone: With a much larger clone just one base away, this may be a read error. Other DNA sequences in the sample encode the same CDR3. The chain recombines TRBV5-6 with TRBJ2-5; D is uncertain. The CDR3 has 11 amino acids. Germline V gene data show CDR1 as SGHDT and CDR2 as YYEEEE. V was clipped by 3 bases and J by 2 bases, with 2 bases between them. CDR3 coding DNA: TGTGCCAGCAGCTCACAAGAGACCCAGTACTTC. It translates to CASSSQETQYF.

There are a few counts of this clone. The CDR3 sequence is CASSPSREGTGELFF. Written as DNA, the CDR3 is TGTGCCAGCAGCCCCTCCCGGGAGGGGACCGGGGAGCTGTTTTTT. The chain joins TRBV7-6 to TRBJ2-2; 8 positions agree with TRBD2. CDR3 length: 15 amino acids. The V gene's germline CDR1 is SGHVS and CDR2 FNYEAQ. With V trimmed by 5 bases and J by 5 bases, 7 bases remained unmatched.

The rearrangement links TRBV6-1 to TRBJ1-5, with D possibly being TRBD1 (5 bases). The CDR3 runs 14 residues. CDR1 and CDR2 (germline): MNHNS, SASEGT. V lost 5 bases to trimming and J lost 3 bases, with 11 bases between them. The CDR3 is CASSLDSANQPQHF. CDR3 nucleotide sequence: TGTGCCAGCAGTTTAGACAGCGCCAATCAGCCCCAGCATTTT.

V usage is TRBV4-2 and J usage is TRBJ2-3; D is possibly TRBD1 or TRBD2 (7 bases each). V lost 5 bases, J lost 4 bases, and 13 bases lay in between. The germline V gene has CDR1 LGHNA and CDR2 YNFKEQ. The CDR3 runs 14 residues. The CDR3 region is CASSAGGDPDTQYF. The CDR3, as DNA: TGTGCCAGCAGCGCAGGGGGGGATCCAGATACGCAGTATTTT.

The rearrangement links TRBV15 to TRBJ1-2; no definite D call. The CDR3 has 11 residues. V lost 4 bases and J 8 bases, leaving 8 bases between the germline ends. Per germline, CDR1 LNHNV and CDR2 YYDKDF (reference sequence). CDR3 in amino acids: CATSIGWGYTF. CDR3 bases: TGTGCCACCAGCATCGGTTGGGGCTACACCTTC.

This chain connects TRBV5-6 to TRBJ2-7, with 10 bases aligning to TRBD1. Trimming cost V 3 bases and J 5 bases; bases outside gene matches: 5. Germline CDR1 and CDR2: SGHDT and YYEEEE. The CDR3 runs to 14 residues. The CDR3 coding sequence is TGTGCCAGCAGCTCCCGGGACAGGGGCCACGAGCAGTACTTC. It translates to CASSSRDRGHEQYF. The full variable domain, in which reference TRBV5-6 and TRBJ2-7 provide the parts outside the CDR3, is DAGVTQSPTHLIKTRGQQVTLRCSPKSGHDTVSWYQQALGQGPQFIFQYYEEEERQRGNFPDRFSGHQFPNYSSELNVNALLLGDSALYLCASSSRDRGHEQYFGPGTRLTVT.

CDR3 bases: TGTGCCAGCAGCTTAGGGACAGGGAGTCCCTACGAGCAGTACTTC. Translating it yields CASSLGTGSPYEQYF. The rearrangement joins TRBV7-8 to TRBJ2-7; 8 bases match TRBD1. Germline V lookup: CDR1 SGHVS, CDR2 FQNEAQ. CDR3 length: 15 amino acids. The junction had 4 bases not matched to a gene; V was cut back by 1 base and J by 2 bases.

The chain links TRBV2 to TRBJ2-5, with a tentative D call TRBD1 (6 bases). Trimming pared 5 bases from V and 4 bases from J, leaving 14 bases between. The CDR3 sequence is 14 residues long. Germline assignment: CDR1 SNHLY and CDR2 FYNNEI. The CDR3 region has the DNA TGTGCCAGCAGTTCTCAGGGGTATGGAGAGACCCAGTACTTC. As protein: CASSSQGYGETQYF.

The V call is TRBV6-1, the J call TRBJ2-7; D could derive from TRBD1 or TRBD2 (5 bases each). The CDR3 spans 14 residues. The germline gives CDR1 MNHNS, CDR2 SASEGT. V was cut by 3 bases and J by 3 bases, with 12 bases left in between. CDR3 loop: CASSDGTGLYEQYF. CDR3 nucleotide sequence: TGTGCCAGCAGTGATGGGACGGGGCTCTACGAGCAGTACTTC.

The V call is TRBV19, the J call TRBJ2-7, with a weak D call TRBD2 (5 bases). CDR1 is LNHDA, CDR2 SQIVND, per germline (reference sequence). V dropped 2 bases and J dropped 0 bases, with 11 bases sitting between them. The CDR3 is 15 amino acids. In DNA, the CDR3 is TGTGCCAGTAGTATAAGAGCTAGCCGCTCCTACGAGCAGTACTTC. Amino acids: CASSIRASRSYEQYF.

The V gene is TRBV30, the J gene TRBJ1-5; D not certain. The CDR3 extends over 15 amino acids. Trimming took 3 bases from V and 1 from J, leaving 13 bases between them. CDR1 is GTSNPN, CDR2 SVGIG, per germline (reference sequence). CDR3 coding DNA: TGTGCCTGGAGGAGCCCCTCCGGGAGCAATCAGCCCCAGCATTTT. Residues: CAWRSPSGSNQPQHF.

The gene calls are TRBV5-1 and TRBJ1-4, with a possible D match to TRBD1 (5 bases). This CDR3 is 15 amino acids long. Germline loops: CDR1 SGHRS, CDR2 YFSETQ. The germline V and J ends were trimmed by 2 bases and 5 bases, with 13 bases remaining between them. The CDR3: CASSFSGGPNEKLFF. The CDR3 DNA reads as TGCGCCAGCAGCTTCTCGGGGGGACCAAATGAAAAACTGTTTTTT.

The CDR3 nucleotides read TGTGCCTGGAGTGTAAGAAGGGACAGTCCTTATGGCTACACCTTC. Protein product: CAWSVRRDSPYGYTF. The genes are TRBV30 and TRBJ1-2; 7 nucleotides match TRBD1. From germline, CDR1 is GTSNPN and CDR2 SVGIG (reference sequence). Germline trimming cut 0 bases from V and 5 bases from J; bases unmatched to any gene: 9. The CDR3 length is 15 residues. Based on the CDR3 plus reference TRBV30 and TRBJ1-2, the full variable domain is SQTIHQWPATLVQPVGSPLSLECTVEGTSNPNLYWYRQAAGRGLQLLFYSVGIGQISSEVPQNLSASRPQDRQFILSSKKLLLSDSGFYLCAWSVRRDSPYGYTFGSGTRLTVV.

This clone was recorded once. This rearrangement joins TRBV7-3 to TRBJ1-1, with D perhaps matching TRBD1 (5 bases). V was pared by 5 bases and J by 3 bases, with 16 bases between. CDR1 and CDR2 (germline): SGHTA, FQGTGA. The CDR3 runs 15 residues. The CDR3 is CASSQGHLGDTEAFF. The CDR3 region has the DNA TGTGCCAGCAGCCAAGGACACCTGGGGGACACTGAAGCTTTCTTT. The variable domain in full, completed from reference TRBV7-3 and TRBJ1-1, reads GAGVSQTPSNKVTEKGKYVELRCDPISGHTALYWYRQSLGQGPEFLIYFQGTGAADDSGLPNDRFFAVRPEGSVSTLKIQRTERGDSAVYLCASSQGHLGDTEAFFGQGTRLTVV.

This rearrangement joins TRBV18 to TRBJ2-3, with D hard to call. The CDR3 is 14 residues long. From germline, CDR1 is KGHSH and CDR2 LQKENI. Trimming removed 1 base from V and 2 bases from J, with 7 bases in between. The CDR3 sequence: CASSPLDYTDTQYF. CDR3 nucleotide sequence: TGTGCCAGCTCACCACTCGATTACACAGATACGCAGTATTTT.

J is TRBJ2-7 and V is TRBV6-5; 10 bases match TRBD2. Per the germline V gene, CDR1 is MNHEY and CDR2 is SVGAGI. V shed 6 bases and J 2 bases; nucleotides not matched to a gene: 4. The CDR3 is made up of 14 amino acids. The CDR3 is CASRTSGRAYEQYF. Written as DNA, the CDR3 is TGTGCCAGCAGGACGAGCGGGAGGGCCTACGAGCAGTACTTC.

The chain employs TRBV1 and TRBJ2-2; the table's D call, TRBD2, was not checked against the DNA. TRBV1 is flagged as a pseudogene. The CDR3 runs to 14 residues. CDR3 region: CTSSQNLNTGELFF. CDR3 in DNA: TGCACCAGCAGCCAGAACTTGAACACCGGGGAGCTGTTTTTT.